A single sample gave rise to the 7 T cell receptor beta chains below, sequenced in a study of cytomegalovirus exposure and HLA in healthy donors. Only in-frame clones appear in the TCRdb table, and some are missing; sequencing was by immunoSEQ multiplex PCR. The sample carries approximately 110,000 clones, around 94% recorded once. Sequences were obtained from PBMCs. The receptors derive from a young woman in good health and CMV-seronegative.

This chain connects TRBV6-1 to TRBJ1-3; D is unresolved. Germline V CDR1 and CDR2: MNHNS, SASEGT. This CDR3 region has 14 residues. Trimming removed 2 bases from V and 4 bases from J, with 9 bases in between. The CDR3 DNA is TGTGCCAGCAGTGAACGAGGCGTAGGAAACACCATATATTTT. This sequence encodes CASSERGVGNTIYF.

J is TRBJ2-2 and V is TRBV10-2, with D unclear. CDR1 is WSHSY, CDR2 SAAADI, per germline. CDR3 length equals 14 residues. The V gene lost 2 bases and the J gene lost 6 bases, with 10 bases spanning the gap. This chain's CDR3 is CASSEVRGPGELFF. For the CDR3, the DNA is TGCGCCAGCAGTGAGGTCCGAGGTCCCGGGGAGCTGTTTTTT.

The V call is TRBV28, the J call TRBJ1-5; the D gene is possibly TRBD1 (5 bases). The V end was cut by 6 bases, the J end by 11 bases, with 20 bases between. CDR3 length equals 14 residues. Germline CDR1 is MDHEN and CDR2 is SYDVKM. CDR3 coding DNA: TGTGCCAGCAGAGAGGAGAATCCTTGGACATCCCAGCATTTT. The encoded protein is CASREENPWTSQHF.

The rearrangement uses TRBV14 and TRBJ1-3, with D perhaps TRBD1 (5 bases). Germline V gives CDR1 SGHDN, CDR2 FVKESK. CDR3 length: 14 residues. V was cut by 8 bases and J by 4 bases, with 15 bases left in between. The CDR3 loop reads CASRLGGAGNTIYF. The CDR3 DNA is TGTGCCAGCCGCCTGGGGGGAGCAGGAAACACCATATATTTT. The whole variable domain, filled in from reference TRBV14 and TRBJ1-3, reads EAGVTQFPSHSVIEKGQTVTLRCDPISGHDNLYWYRRVMGKEIKFLLHFVKESKQDESGMPNNRFLAERTGGTYSTLKVQPAELEDSGVYFCASRLGGAGNTIYFGEGSWLTVV.

The gene calls are TRBV7-3 and TRBJ2-5, with 11 bases matching TRBD1. This CDR3 has 15 residues. V trimming: 3 bases; J trimming: 5 bases; junction bases outside the gene matches: 5. The V gene's germline CDR1 is SGHTA and CDR2 FQGTGA. CDR3 residues: CASSFGQGARETQYF. CDR3 bases: TGTGCCAGCAGCTTCGGACAGGGGGCGCGGGAGACCCAGTACTTC.

This clone was recorded once. The chain joins TRBV6-1 to TRBJ1-5, with a tentative D call TRBD1 (6 bases). Germline assignment: CDR1 MNHNS and CDR2 SASEGT. This CDR3 has 14 residues. V lost 6 bases, J lost 6 bases, and 15 bases lay in between. CDR3 loop: CASREGGSTQPQHF. Here the CDR3 DNA reads TGTGCCAGCAGGGAGGGGGGGTCAACTCAGCCCCAGCATTTT.

The rearrangement joins TRBV28 to TRBJ2-2; TRBD2 aligns across 9 bases. CDR1 is MDHEN, CDR2 SYDVKM, per germline. The CDR3 runs to 15 residues. Unmatched junction bases numbered 8, after V lost 5 bases and J lost 7 bases. The CDR3 coding sequence is TGTGCCAGCAGTCAAATAGCGGGAGAGGTCGGGGAGCTGTTTTTT. Residues: CASSQIAGEVGELFF. Full variable domain (remainder filled in from reference TRBV28 and TRBJ2-2): DVKVTQSSRYLVKRTGEKVFLECVQDMDHENMFWYRQDPGLGLRLIYFSYDVKMKEKGDIPEGYSVSREKKERFSLILESASTNQTSMYLCASSQIAGEVGELFFGEGSRLTVL.